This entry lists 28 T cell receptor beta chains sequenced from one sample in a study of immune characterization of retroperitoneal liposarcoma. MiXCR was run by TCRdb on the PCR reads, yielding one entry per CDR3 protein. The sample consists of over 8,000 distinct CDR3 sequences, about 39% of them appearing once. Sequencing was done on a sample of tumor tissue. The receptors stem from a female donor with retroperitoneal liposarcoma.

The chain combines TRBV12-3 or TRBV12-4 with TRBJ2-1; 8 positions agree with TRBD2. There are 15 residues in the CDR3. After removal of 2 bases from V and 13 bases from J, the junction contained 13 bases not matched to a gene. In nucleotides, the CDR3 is TGTGCCAGCAGTTTATCCGGGGGGGCCAAAAACATTCAGTTCTTC. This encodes CASSLSGGAKNIQFF.

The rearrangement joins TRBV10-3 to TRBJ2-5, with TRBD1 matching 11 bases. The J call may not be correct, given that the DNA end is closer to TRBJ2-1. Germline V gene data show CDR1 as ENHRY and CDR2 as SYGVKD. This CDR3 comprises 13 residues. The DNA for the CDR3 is TGTGCCAACAAAGGACAGGGGGCCGATGAGCAGTTCTTC. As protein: CANKGQGADEQFF.

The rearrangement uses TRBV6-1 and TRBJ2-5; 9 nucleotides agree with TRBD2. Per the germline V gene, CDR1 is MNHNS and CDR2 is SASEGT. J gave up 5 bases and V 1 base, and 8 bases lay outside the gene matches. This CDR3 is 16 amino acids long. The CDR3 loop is CASSEGAGGEVETQYF. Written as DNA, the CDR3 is TGTGCCAGCAGTGAAGGGGCGGGAGGGGAGGTGGAGACCCAGTACTTC.

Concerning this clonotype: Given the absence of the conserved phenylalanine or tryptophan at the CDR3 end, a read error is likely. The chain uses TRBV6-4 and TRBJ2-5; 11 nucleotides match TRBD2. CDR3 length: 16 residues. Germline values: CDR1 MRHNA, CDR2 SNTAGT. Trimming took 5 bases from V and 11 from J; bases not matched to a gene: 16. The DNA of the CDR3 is TGTGCCAGCAGTAGTAGCGGGGGGGCTGGCTACAATGAGCAGTACTCC. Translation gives CASSSSGGAGYNEQYS.

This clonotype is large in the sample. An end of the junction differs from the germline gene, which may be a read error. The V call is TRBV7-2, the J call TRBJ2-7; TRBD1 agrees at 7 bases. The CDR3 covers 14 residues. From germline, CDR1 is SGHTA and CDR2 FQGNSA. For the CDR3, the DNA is TGTGCCAGCAGCAGTAGACAGGGCTCCCACGAGCAGTACTTC. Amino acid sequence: CASSSRQGSHEQYF.

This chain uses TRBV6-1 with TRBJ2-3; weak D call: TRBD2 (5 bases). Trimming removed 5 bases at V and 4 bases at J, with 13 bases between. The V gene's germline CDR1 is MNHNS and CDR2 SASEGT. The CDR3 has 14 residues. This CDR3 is CASSPSTGADTQYF. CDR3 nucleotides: TGTGCCAGCAGTCCATCGACCGGGGCAGATACGCAGTATTTT.

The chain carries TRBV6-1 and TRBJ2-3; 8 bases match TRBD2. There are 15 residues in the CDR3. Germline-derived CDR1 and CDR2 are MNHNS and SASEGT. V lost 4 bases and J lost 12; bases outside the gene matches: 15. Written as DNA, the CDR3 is TGTGCCAGCAGTGCCCTAGCGGGTCCTCAAGAGACCCAGTATTTT. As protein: CASSALAGPQETQYF.

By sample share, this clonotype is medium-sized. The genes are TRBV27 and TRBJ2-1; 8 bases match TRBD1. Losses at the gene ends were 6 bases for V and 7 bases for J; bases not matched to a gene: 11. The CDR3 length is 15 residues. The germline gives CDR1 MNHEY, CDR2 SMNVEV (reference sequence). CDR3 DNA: TGTGCCAGCAGCCTCGGGACAGGCATATCGAATGAGCAGTTCTTC. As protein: CASSLGTGISNEQFF.

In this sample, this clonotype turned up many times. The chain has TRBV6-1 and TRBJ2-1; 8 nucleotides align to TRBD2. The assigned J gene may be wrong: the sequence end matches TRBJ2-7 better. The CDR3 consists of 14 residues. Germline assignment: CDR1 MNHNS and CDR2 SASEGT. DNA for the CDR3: TGTGCCAGCAAGCCAGCGGGGGCTTACAATGAGCAGTACTTC. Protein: CASKPAGAYNEQYF.

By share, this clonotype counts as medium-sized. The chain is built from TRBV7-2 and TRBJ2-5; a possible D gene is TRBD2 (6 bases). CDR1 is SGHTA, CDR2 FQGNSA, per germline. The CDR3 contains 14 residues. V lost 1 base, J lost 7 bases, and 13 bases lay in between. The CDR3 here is CASSLEDWRGTQYF. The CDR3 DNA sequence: TGTGCCAGCAGCTTAGAGGATTGGCGGGGGACCCAGTACTTC.

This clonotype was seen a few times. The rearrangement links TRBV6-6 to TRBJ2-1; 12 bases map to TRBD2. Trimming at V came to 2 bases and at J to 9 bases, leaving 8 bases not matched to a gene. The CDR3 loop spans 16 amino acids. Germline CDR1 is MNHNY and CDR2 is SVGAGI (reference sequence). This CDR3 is CASSYDSSGGAGEQFF. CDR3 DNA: TGTGCCAGCAGTTACGATTCTAGCGGGGGGGCCGGTGAGCAGTTCTTC.

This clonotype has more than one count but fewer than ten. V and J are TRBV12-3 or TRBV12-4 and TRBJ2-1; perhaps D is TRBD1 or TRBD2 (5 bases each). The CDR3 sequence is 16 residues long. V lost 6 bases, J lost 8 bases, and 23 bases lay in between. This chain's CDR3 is CASSKQTGAGAYEQFF. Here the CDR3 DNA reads TGTGCCAGCAGCAAACAGACCGGGGCCGGGGCCTATGAGCAGTTCTTC.

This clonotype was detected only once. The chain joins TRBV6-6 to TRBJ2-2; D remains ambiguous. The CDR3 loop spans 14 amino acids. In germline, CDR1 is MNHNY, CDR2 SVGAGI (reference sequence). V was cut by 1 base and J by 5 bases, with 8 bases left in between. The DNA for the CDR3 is TGTGCCAGCAGTTACTTTCGTAATACCGGGGAGCTGTTTTTT. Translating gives CASSYFRNTGELFF.

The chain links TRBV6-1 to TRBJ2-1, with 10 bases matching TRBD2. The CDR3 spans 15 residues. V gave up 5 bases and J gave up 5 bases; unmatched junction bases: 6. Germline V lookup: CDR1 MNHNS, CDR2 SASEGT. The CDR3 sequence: CASSFSGGANNEQFF. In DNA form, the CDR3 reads TGTGCCAGCAGTTTCAGCGGGGGGGCAAACAATGAGCAGTTCTTC.

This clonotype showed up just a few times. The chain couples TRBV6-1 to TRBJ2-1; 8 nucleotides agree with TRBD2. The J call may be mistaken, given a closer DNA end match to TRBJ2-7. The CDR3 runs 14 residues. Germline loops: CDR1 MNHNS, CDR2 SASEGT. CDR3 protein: CASISTGGGNEQYF. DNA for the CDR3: TGTGCCAGCATTAGTACGGGGGGGGGAAATGAGCAGTACTTC.

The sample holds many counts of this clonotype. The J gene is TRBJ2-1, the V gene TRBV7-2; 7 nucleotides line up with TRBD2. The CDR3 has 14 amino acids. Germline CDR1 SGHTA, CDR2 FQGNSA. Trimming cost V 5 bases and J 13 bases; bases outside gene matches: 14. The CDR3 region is CASSPGGSRAIQFF. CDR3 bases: TGTGCCAGCAGCCCAGGCGGGAGCAGGGCCATTCAGTTCTTC.

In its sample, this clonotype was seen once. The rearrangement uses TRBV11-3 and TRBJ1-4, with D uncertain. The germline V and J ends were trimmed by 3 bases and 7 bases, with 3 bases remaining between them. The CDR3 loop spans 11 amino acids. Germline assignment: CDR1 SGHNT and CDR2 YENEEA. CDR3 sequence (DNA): TGTGCCAGCAGCTTCAGTGAAAAACTGTTTTTT. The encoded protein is CASSFSEKLFF.

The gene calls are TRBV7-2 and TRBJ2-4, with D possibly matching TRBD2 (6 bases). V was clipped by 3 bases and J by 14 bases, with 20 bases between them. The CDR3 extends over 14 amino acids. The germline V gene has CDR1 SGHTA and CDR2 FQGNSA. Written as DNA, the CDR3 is TGTGCCAGCAGCTTGGGGATGGGACTCGCTAAGAAGTACTTC. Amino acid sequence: CASSLGMGLAKKYF.

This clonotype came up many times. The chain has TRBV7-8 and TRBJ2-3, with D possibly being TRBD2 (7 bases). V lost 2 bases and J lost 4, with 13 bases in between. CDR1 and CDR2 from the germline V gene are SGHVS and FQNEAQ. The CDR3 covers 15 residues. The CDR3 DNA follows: TGTGCCAGCAGCTTACAGGGGCGGGGGTCAGATACGCAGTATTTT. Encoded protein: CASSLQGRGSDTQYF.

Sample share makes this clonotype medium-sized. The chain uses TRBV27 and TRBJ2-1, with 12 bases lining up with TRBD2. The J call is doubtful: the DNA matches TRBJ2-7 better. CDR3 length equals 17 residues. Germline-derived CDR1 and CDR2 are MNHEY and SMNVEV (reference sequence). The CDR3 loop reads CASTQTGLAGKSYEQYF. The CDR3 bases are TGTGCCAGCACCCAAACTGGACTAGCGGGGAAAAGTTACGAGCAGTACTTC.

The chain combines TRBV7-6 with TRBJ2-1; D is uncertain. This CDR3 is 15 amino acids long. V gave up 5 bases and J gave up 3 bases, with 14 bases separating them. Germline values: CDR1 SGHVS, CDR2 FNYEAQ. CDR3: CASSLGSRNYNEQFF. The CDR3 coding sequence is TGTGCCAGCAGCCTCGGCTCTAGAAACTACAATGAGCAGTTCTTC.

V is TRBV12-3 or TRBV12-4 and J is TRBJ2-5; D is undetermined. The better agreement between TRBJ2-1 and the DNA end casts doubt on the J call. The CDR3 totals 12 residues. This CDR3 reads CASSGGRNEQFF. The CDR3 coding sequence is TGTGCCAGCAGCGGTGGTCGCAATGAGCAGTTCTTC.

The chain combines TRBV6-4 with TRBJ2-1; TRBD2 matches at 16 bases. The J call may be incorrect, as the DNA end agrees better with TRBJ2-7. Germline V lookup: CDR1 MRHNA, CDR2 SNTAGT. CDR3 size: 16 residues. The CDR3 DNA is TGTGCCAGCAGCCGGGGACTAGCGGGAGGGCCGGGTGAGCAGTACTTC. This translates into CASSRGLAGGPGEQYF.

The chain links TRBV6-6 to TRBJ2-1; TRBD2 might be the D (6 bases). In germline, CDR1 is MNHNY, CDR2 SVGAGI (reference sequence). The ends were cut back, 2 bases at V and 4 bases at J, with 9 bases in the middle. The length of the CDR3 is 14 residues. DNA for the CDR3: TGTGCCAGCAGTTACGGGAGGAAATACAATGAGCAGTTCTTC. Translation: CASSYGRKYNEQFF.

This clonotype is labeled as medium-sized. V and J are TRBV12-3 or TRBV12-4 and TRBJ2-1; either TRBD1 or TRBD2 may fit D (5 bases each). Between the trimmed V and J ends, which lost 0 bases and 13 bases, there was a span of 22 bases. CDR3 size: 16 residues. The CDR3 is CASSLAPGAGGETQFF. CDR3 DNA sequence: TGTGCCAGCAGTTTAGCCCCCGGGGCCGGTGGAGAGACCCAGTTCTTC.

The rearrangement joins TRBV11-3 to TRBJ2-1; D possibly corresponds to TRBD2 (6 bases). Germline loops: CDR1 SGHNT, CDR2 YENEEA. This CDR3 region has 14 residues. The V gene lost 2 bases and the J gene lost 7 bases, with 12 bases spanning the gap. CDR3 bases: TGTGCCAGCAGCTTAACCCGGGAGTGGAATGAGCAGTTCTTC. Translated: CASSLTREWNEQFF.

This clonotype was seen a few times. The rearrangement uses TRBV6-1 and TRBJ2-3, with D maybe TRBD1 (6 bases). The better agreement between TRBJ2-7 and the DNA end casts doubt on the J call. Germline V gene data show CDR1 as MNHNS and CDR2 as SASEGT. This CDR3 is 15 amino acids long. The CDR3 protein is CASSAGQSFSYEQYF. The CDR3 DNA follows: TGTGCCAGCAGTGCCGGACAGTCGTTTTCCTACGAGCAGTACTTC.

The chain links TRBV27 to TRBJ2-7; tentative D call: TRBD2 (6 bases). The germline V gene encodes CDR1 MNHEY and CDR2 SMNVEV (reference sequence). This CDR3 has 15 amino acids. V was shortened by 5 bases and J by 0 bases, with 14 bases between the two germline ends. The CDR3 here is CASSPPGGNSYEQYF. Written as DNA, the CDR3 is TGTGCCAGCAGTCCTCCCGGAGGGAACTCCTACGAGCAGTACTTC.